This T cell receptor (beta chain) was identified in a study of beta chain features in type 1 diabetes. V shed 0 bases and J 0 bases; nucleotides not matched to a gene: 6. The CDR3 loop spans 17 amino acids. Germline V gene sequence: CDR1 MNHNS, CDR2 SASEGT. Purity exceeding 95% was reached by all sorted populations. Isolated RNA was reverse transcribed in full, so expressed TCRB transcripts were sequenced. TCRdb's table, derived via immunoSEQ multiplex PCR, lists solely in-frame clones and lacks some. The table lists under 900,000 clones, roughly 17% of them singletons. Sequenced sample: naive CD4+ T cells from blood. This receptor was identified in a young woman in good health. The V gene is TRBV6-1, the J gene TRBJ2-3; 7 nucleotides align to TRBD2. CDR3 bases: TGTGCCAGCAGTGAAGCAGCCGGGGGGATTAGCACAGATACGCAGTATTTT. It is translated as CASSEAAGGISTDTQYF.